This record looks at one T cell receptor beta chain sequence and its context. Its cognate antigen is unknown. These data belong to a study of radiation and T cells in renal cell carcinoma. Study context: Nephrectomy followed 15 Gy stereotactic body radiation by 4 weeks.

J was trimmed by 3 bases and V by 4 bases; bases with no gene match: 8. The CDR3 runs to 15 residues. Germline CDR1 and CDR2: SGHRS and YFSETQ. The data were produced by immunoSEQ multiplex PCR, yet TCRdb's version contains in-frame clones alone and is incomplete. The data show about 91,000 clones, with about 79% seen just once and roughly 6.8% held by the top ten. The time point here: baseline pretreatment blood. Treatment described: 15 Gy SBRT to primary tumor, nephrectomy 4 weeks later. Broader study findings: Pretreatment tumor biopsies were lacking, so baseline clonotypes are unknown.

The gene calls are TRBV5-1 and TRBJ2-5; 8 bases map to TRBD2. This clonotype was sampled from a man aged 60 to 69 with renal cell carcinoma. The sample in question was blood, obtained from a patient whose treatment included radiotherapy and nephrectomy. CDR3 loop: CASSPSRAGEETQYF. The CDR3 nucleotides are TGCGCCAGCAGCCCCTCACGAGCGGGAGAAGAGACCCAGTACTTC.